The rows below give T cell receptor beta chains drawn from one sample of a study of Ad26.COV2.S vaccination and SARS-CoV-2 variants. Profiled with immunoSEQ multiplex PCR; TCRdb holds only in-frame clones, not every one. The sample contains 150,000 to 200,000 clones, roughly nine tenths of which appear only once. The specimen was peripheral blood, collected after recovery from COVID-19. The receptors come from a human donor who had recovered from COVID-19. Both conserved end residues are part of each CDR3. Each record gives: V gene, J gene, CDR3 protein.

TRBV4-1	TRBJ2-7	CASSQDTARSPYEQYF
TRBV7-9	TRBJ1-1	CASRPDRWDTEAFF
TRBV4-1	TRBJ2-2	CASSPRAGESNTGELFF
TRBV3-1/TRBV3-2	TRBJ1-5	CASSQDRHSNQPQHF
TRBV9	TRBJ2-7	CASSVEQGYEQYF
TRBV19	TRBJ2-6	CASRDRGLAGANVLTF
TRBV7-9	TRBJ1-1	CASSLAGRTEAFF
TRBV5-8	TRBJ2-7	CASSRGYSYEQYF
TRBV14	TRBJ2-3	CASSTADTQYF
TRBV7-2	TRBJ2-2	CASSFNSGSGELFF
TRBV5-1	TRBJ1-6	CASSLGDRNNSPLHF
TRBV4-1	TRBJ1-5	CASSQVEGPTGNQPQHF
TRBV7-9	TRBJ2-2	CASSLGRGDMAGELFF
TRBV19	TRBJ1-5	CASSITGQDQPQHF
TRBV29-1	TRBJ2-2	CSAGWMNTGELFF
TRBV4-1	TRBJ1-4	CASRIQGAGEKLFF
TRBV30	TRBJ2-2	CAWSRRFGSGELFF
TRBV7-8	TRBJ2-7	CASSSTNGAYEQYF
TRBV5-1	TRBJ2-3	CASSPQVVDTDTQYF
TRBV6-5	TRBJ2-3	CAGGRGIADTQYF
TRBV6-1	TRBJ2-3	CASSRDRGADTQYF
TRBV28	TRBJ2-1	CASSSTSGGAHEQFF
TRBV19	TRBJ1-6	CASSINRQAGSPLHF
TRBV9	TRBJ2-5	CASSVGGREQETQYF
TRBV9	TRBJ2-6	CASSPSGTPGSGANVLTF
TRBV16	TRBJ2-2	CASSQYFENTGELFF
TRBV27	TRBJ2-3	CASSSSGGAGDTQYF